Sequencing of this T cell receptor beta chain was carried out in a study of molecular identifiers for immune sequencing clone quantification. Whole-study context: Naive CD8 cell RNA, from roughly 18,000 or 92,000 cells, was split five ways in replicates, with four sequenced. Study-level findings and limits: Over 99% of CMV-specific effector molecules, but under 1% of naive ones, were in clones above 20 copies.

Preparation of the bulk TCR libraries relied on previously described methods and listed TCR primers. TCRdb reprocessed the PCR reads with MiXCR, giving one entry per CDR3 protein. The sample has hundreds of thousands of distinct CDR3 sequences, roughly 23% seen once. Trimming cost V 4 bases and J 5 bases; bases outside gene matches: 9. This CDR3 spans 15 amino acids. Germline CDR1 and CDR2: MNHNS and SASEGT. Comment on this clonotype: The antigen remains unidentified.

This rearrangement joins TRBV6-1 to TRBJ2-5; 8 bases match TRBD1. The specimen sequenced was naive CD8+ T cells from blood, with Jurkat cell RNA spiked in. This sample's subset: FACS-sorted CD8+CD4-CCR7+CD45RA+ naive T cells. The receptor was isolated from a human donor in good health. Some libraries in this study had Jurkat cell RNA spiked in. In nucleotides, the CDR3 is TGTGCCAGCAGTGTCTTTCAGGGGGCGGGCGAGACCCAGTACTTC. It translates to CASSVFQGAGETQYF.